These T cell receptor beta chains were read from a single sample in a study of tissue T cells after allogeneic stem cell transplantation. Here immunoSEQ multiplex PCR was the method, and the copy in TCRdb shows in-frame clones only, minus some. The sample carries some 3,500 clones, around 70% recorded once. The sample was tissue from the right colon, taken at autopsy. Receptor source: an older male donor with lung cancer. The CDR3 runs from the conserved cysteine through the conserved F or W. Each record gives: clone size, V gene, CDR3 protein. Size tells how often a clone was seen (once, few, many) or the class of an expanded clone, and some rows leave it out.

abundance: -
v_gene: TRBV19
CDR3aa: CASRADRNSPLHF

abundance: -
v_gene: TRBV6-5
CDR3aa: CASNLAGADTQYF

abundance: -
v_gene: TRBV13
CDR3aa: CASSVDLNTEAFF

abundance: -
v_gene: TRBV5-6
CDR3aa: CASSLGSIQETQYF

abundance: -
v_gene: TRBV13
CDR3aa: CASSLGEAYEQYF

abundance: -
v_gene: TRBV6-1
CDR3aa: CASSDRGRHNEQFF

abundance: -
v_gene: TRBV7-3
CDR3aa: CASSPVGTSATDTQYF

abundance: -
v_gene: TRBV4-1
CDR3aa: CASSQAGPLINQPQHF

abundance: -
v_gene: TRBV10-3
CDR3aa: CAISWTSGYNEQFF

abundance: -
v_gene: TRBV29-1
CDR3aa: CSVDPGNYEQYF

abundance: -
v_gene: TRBV11-2
CDR3aa: CASSSDPGNTIYF

abundance: -
v_gene: TRBV12-3/TRBV12-4
CDR3aa: CASRPGQGNGYTF

abundance: -
v_gene: TRBV6-1
CDR3aa: CASSEEARSKTQYF

abundance: few
v_gene: TRBV4-2
CDR3aa: CASSQDLASGRGEQFF

abundance: -
v_gene: TRBV5-1
CDR3aa: CASSLNEKLFF

abundance: few
v_gene: TRBV7-8
CDR3aa: CASSSFDRGPDPSGNSPLHF

abundance: -
v_gene: TRBV28
CDR3aa: CASSRDVEVDTQYF

abundance: -
v_gene: TRBV6-2/TRBV6-3
CDR3aa: CASSKGDATNEKLFF

abundance: once
v_gene: TRBV6-2/TRBV6-3
CDR3aa: CASSLQGAQGYTF

abundance: -
v_gene: TRBV10-3
CDR3aa: CALREWRIGDTQYF

abundance: -
v_gene: TRBV7-2
CDR3aa: CASSSWTSGGADTQYF

abundance: -
v_gene: TRBV11-2
CDR3aa: CASSTAPGQGYEQYF

abundance: -
v_gene: TRBV7-8
CDR3aa: CASSLALGSGREAFF

abundance: -
v_gene: TRBV14
CDR3aa: CASSQWVGGPDTQYF

abundance: -
v_gene: TRBV4-1
CDR3aa: CASRREGLGNEQFF

abundance: -
v_gene: TRBV9
CDR3aa: CASSVGDIPNTEAFF

abundance: few
v_gene: TRBV19
CDR3aa: CASSIGADYEQYF

abundance: -
v_gene: TRBV19
CDR3aa: CASSRSERNEQFF

abundance: -
v_gene: TRBV28
CDR3aa: CASTPGGGAYYEQYF

abundance: -
v_gene: TRBV11-2
CDR3aa: CASSSGGGAAYEQYF

abundance: -
v_gene: TRBV21-1
CDR3aa: CAIRYRGSWGNQPQHF

abundance: -
v_gene: TRBV10-3
CDR3aa: CAISEKVGGHSYEQYF

abundance: -
v_gene: TRBV24-1
CDR3aa: CATSFGGGTETQYF

abundance: -
v_gene: TRBV9
CDR3aa: CASSGGSSPLTGELFF

abundance: -
v_gene: TRBV25-1
CDR3aa: CASSVGDYTEAFF

abundance: -
v_gene: TRBV5-1
CDR3aa: CASSVDSGMNTEAFF

abundance: -
v_gene: TRBV28
CDR3aa: CASIRAWADTQYF

abundance: -
v_gene: TRBV5-1
CDR3aa: CASSLAASGGALDEQFF

abundance: -
v_gene: TRBV11-2
CDR3aa: CASSLDTGRFDEQFF

abundance: -
v_gene: TRBV4-2
CDR3aa: CASSQDRSPAIQYF

abundance: once
v_gene: TRBV14
CDR3aa: CASSLQLAATDTQYF

abundance: once
v_gene: TRBV20-1
CDR3aa: CSASRVRGTGGYGGELFF